One and the same sample provided the 12 T cell receptor beta chains below, sequenced in a study of cytomegalovirus exposure and HLA in healthy donors. Researchers ran the PCR with 60 Vbeta and 13 Jbeta primers. The table came from immunoSEQ multiplex PCR; TCRdb's copy has only in-frame clones and leaves some out. The profile shows under 170,000 clones, roughly three quarters of them singletons. Sequencing was carried out using PBMCs. All receptors derive from a human donor in good health.

This clone was found a few times. The V and J genes are TRBV5-6 and TRBJ2-1; 8 bases fit TRBD2. The CDR3 runs to 13 residues. V was clipped by 1 base and J by 9 bases; unmatched bases: 3. Germline assignment: CDR1 SGHDT and CDR2 YYEEEE. CDR3 DNA: TGTGCCAGCAGCTTGAGTCTAGCGGGTGAGCAGTTCTTC. Protein sequence: CASSLSLAGEQFF.

V usage is TRBV30 and J usage is TRBJ1-3; D is possibly TRBD1 (6 bases). Germline values: CDR1 GTSNPN, CDR2 SVGIG (reference sequence). The CDR3 is 15 residues long. Trimming left V 3 bases short and J 2 bases short, with 14 bases between. CDR3 amino acids: CAWRKQGTPGNTIYF. The CDR3 coding sequence is TGTGCCTGGAGGAAACAGGGAACTCCTGGAAACACCATATATTTT.

The gene calls are TRBV9 and TRBJ2-3, with D possibly being TRBD2 (6 bases). Germline V gives CDR1 SGDLS, CDR2 YYNGEE. With 4 bases removed from V and 3 bases from J, the gap between germline ends came to 15 bases. The CDR3 covers 15 residues. The CDR3 nucleotides read TGTGCCAGCAGCCCACGGGAGAGGTGGACAGATACGCAGTATTTT. This sequence encodes CASSPRERWTDTQYF. Complete variable domain (other parts from reference TRBV9 and TRBJ2-3): DSGVTQTPKHLITATGQRVTLRCSPRSGDLSVYWYQQSLDQGLQFLIQYYNGEERAKGNILERFSAQQFPDLHSELNLSSLELGDSALYFCASSPRERWTDTQYFGPGTRLTVL.

CDR3 nucleotide sequence: TGTGCCAGCAGCTTAGCGACAGATTACGAGCAGTACTTC. Its translation: CASSLATDYEQYF. The V call is TRBV7-7, the J call TRBJ2-7; maybe TRBD1 (5 bases). Per the germline V gene, CDR1 is SSHAT and CDR2 is FNYEAQ (reference sequence). CDR3 length: 13 amino acids. Trimming left V 0 bases short and J 4 bases short, with 7 bases between.

The genes are TRBV6-1 and TRBJ2-5, with 11 nucleotides matching TRBD2. Germline V gives CDR1 MNHNS, CDR2 SASEGT. V shed 2 bases, J shed 1 base, and the junction held 9 bases outside the gene matches. The CDR3 is 18 amino acids. The CDR3 DNA follows: TGTGCCAGCAGTGAATTGAGCAGGCTAGCGGGGGGCCAAGAGACCCAGTACTTC. Protein product: CASSELSRLAGGQETQYF.

This clone was detected a few times. This chain links TRBV30 with TRBJ1-2, with no clear D. There are 13 residues in the CDR3. Trimming took off 1 base at V and 4 bases at J, with 10 bases between the two ends. Germline-derived CDR1 and CDR2 are GTSNPN and SVGIG (reference sequence). In DNA form, the CDR3 reads TGTGCCTGGAGTGGGAGGCCGGGCTATGGCTACACCTTC. Amino acids: CAWSGRPGYGYTF.

The chain employs TRBV5-6 and TRBJ1-6; 7 bases are a match to TRBD1. The CDR3 is 16 amino acids. V gave up 6 bases and J gave up 5 bases; unmatched junction bases: 11. The germline CDR1 and CDR2 sequences are SGHDT and YYEEEE. CDR3: CASNWQTGTDNSPLHF. CDR3 nucleotides: TGTGCCAGCAACTGGCAAACCGGGACAGATAATTCACCCCTCCACTTT.

The chain is built from TRBV7-2 and TRBJ2-1; possibly TRBD1 for D (5 bases). From germline, CDR1 is SGHTA and CDR2 FQGNSA. V was clipped by 0 bases and J by 1 base, with 7 bases between them. The CDR3 runs to 15 residues. The CDR3 sequence is CASSLAQGSYNEQFF. CDR3 coding DNA: TGTGCCAGCAGCTTAGCGCAGGGTTCCTACAATGAGCAGTTCTTC.

The V and J genes are TRBV19 and TRBJ1-1; 9 bases fit TRBD1. V lost 7 bases to trimming and J lost 10 bases; unmatched junction nucleotides: 13. Germline V gene sequence: CDR1 LNHDA, CDR2 SQIVND (reference sequence). The CDR3 has 14 residues. The CDR3 DNA is TGTGCCAGTATTCCACAAAATACAGGGGGCATAGCTTTCTTT. Translation gives CASIPQNTGGIAFF.

The CDR3 DNA sequence: TGTGCCAGCTCCCGACAAGGAGGGAATTTGAACACTGAAGCTTTCTTT. This codes for CASSRQGGNLNTEAFF. The chain couples TRBV25-1 to TRBJ1-1; D is uncertain. Germline V gene data show CDR1 as MGHDK and CDR2 as SYGVNS. This CDR3 region has 16 residues. The V end was cut by 8 bases, the J end by 0 bases, with 19 bases between.

This clone was seen a few times. The gene calls are TRBV6-5 and TRBJ2-1; D is perhaps TRBD1 (6 bases). The germline V gene encodes CDR1 MNHEY and CDR2 SVGAGI. The V and J ends lost 0 bases and 8 bases respectively, with 11 bases between them. The CDR3 spans 14 residues. CDR3 residues: CASSYSTGGDEQFF. The CDR3 DNA follows: TGTGCCAGCAGTTACTCGACAGGAGGCGATGAGCAGTTCTTC.

The chain links TRBV10-3 to TRBJ1-1; TRBD1 might be the D (5 bases). V was cut by 0 bases and J by 1 base, with 15 bases left in between. From germline, CDR1 is ENHRY and CDR2 SYGVKD. The CDR3 is made up of 17 amino acids. The CDR3 DNA reads TGTGCCATCAGTGAGTCCCGCCGGGGGACCGAGAACACTGAAGCTTTCTTT. It codes for CAISESRRGTENTEAFF.